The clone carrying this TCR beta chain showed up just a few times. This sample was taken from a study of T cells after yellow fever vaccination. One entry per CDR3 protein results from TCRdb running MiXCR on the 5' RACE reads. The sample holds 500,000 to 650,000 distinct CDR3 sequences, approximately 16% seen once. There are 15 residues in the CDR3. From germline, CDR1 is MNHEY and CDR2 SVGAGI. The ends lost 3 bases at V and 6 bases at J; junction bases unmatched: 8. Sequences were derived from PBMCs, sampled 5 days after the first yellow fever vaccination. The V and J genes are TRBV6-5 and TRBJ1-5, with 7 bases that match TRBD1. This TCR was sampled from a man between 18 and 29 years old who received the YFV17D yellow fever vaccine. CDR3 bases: TGTGCCAGCAGTTATGGGCAGGGGGTAGGTCAGCCCCAGCATTTT. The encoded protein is CASSYGQGVGQPQHF.